What follows are 18 T cell receptor beta chains derived from one specimen sequenced in a study of blood T cell repertoires in COVID-19 (dated by TCRdb to about 2020). To prepare the library, the immunoSEQ multiplex PCR assay was applied. TCRdb retrieved this table from immuneACCESS and kept in-frame rearrangements only. Not all clones are present; in checked studies, unresolved V genes account for under half, and no reason is known for the remainder. In all, the sample holds around 320,000 clones, and approximately 89% of those were seen once. Of the sample, more than 6.5% falls within the top ten clones. Specimen: peripheral blood. All receptors derive from a woman aged 25 to 39 who had recovered from COVID-19.

The chain is built from TRBV7-8 and TRBJ1-2, with 8 bases aligning to TRBD1. V lost 4 bases, J lost 5 bases, and 9 bases stayed unmatched. The CDR3 is made up of 15 amino acids. Germline V gene sequence: CDR1 SGHVS, CDR2 FQNEAQ. The CDR3 nucleotides read TGTGCCAGCAGCTCGCGGACAGGGCCGGCATATGGCTACACCTTC. Its protein is CASSSRTGPAYGYTF.

V gene TRBV6-1 combines with J gene TRBJ2-7; a possible D gene is TRBD2 (6 bases). Germline CDR1 MNHNS, CDR2 SASEGT. This CDR3 is 15 amino acids long. Between the trimmed V and J ends, which lost 6 bases and 5 bases, there was a span of 20 bases. The CDR3 region is CASSRTGTPAHEQYF. CDR3 sequence (DNA): TGTGCCAGCAGCCGCACCGGGACTCCCGCGCACGAGCAGTACTTC.

J is TRBJ1-1 and V is TRBV5-6; 7 positions match TRBD1. CDR1 is SGHDT and CDR2 is YYEEEE in the germline V gene. Trimming took 3 bases from V and 8 from J; bases not matched to a gene: 7. The CDR3 is 13 residues long. CDR3 bases: TGTGCCAGCAGCTCCGACAGGGTAGGCGAAGCTTTCTTT. Residues: CASSSDRVGEAFF.

The chain uses TRBV3-1 (or the pseudogene TRBV3-2) and TRBJ2-6; D is unresolved. The CDR3 loop spans 14 amino acids. V lost 4 bases, J lost 1 base, and 5 bases lay in between. Germline V gene data show CDR1 as LGHDT and CDR2 as YNNKEL (reference sequence). CDR3 DNA sequence: TGTGCCAGCAGCCTTCTATCTGGGGCCAACGTCCTGACTTTC. This sequence encodes CASSLLSGANVLTF.

CDR3 in DNA: TGTGCCAGCAGCTTTGGCCAGGGCCAGAACGAGCAGTACTTC. Its translation: CASSFGQGQNEQYF. The chain joins TRBV5-6 to TRBJ2-7, with a weak D call TRBD1 (5 bases). V lost 2 bases to trimming and J lost 5 bases, with 14 bases between them. Germline CDR1 and CDR2: SGHDT and YYEEEE. This CDR3 region has 14 residues.

The rearrangement uses TRBV14 and TRBJ2-7; 10 bases fit TRBD1. With 0 bases clipped from V and 6 bases from J, the junction kept 5 bases outside the gene matches. The CDR3 sequence is 15 residues long. Germline V gene data show CDR1 as SGHDN and CDR2 as FVKESK. CDR3 amino acids: CASSQDRDRGFEQYF. The DNA of the CDR3 is TGTGCCAGCAGCCAAGACCGGGACAGGGGATTCGAGCAGTACTTC.

The chain recombines TRBV30 with TRBJ2-6; possibly TRBD1 for D (5 bases). Per the germline V gene, CDR1 is GTSNPN and CDR2 is SVGIG (reference sequence). V was trimmed by 2 bases and J by 2 bases, leaving 7 bases between them. CDR3 size: 14 residues. This CDR3 is CAWSRGTGANVLTF. Here the CDR3 DNA reads TGTGCCTGGAGTAGGGGAACTGGGGCCAACGTCCTGACTTTC.

The rearrangement links TRBV11-2 to TRBJ2-1, with 12 bases that match TRBD2. The CDR3 length is 15 residues. With 2 bases clipped from V and 9 bases from J, the junction kept 5 bases outside the gene matches. The germline V gene has CDR1 SGHAT and CDR2 FQNNGV. The CDR3 loop reads CASSLPSGGATEQFF. The CDR3 nucleotides read TGTGCCAGCAGCTTACCTAGCGGGGGGGCTACTGAGCAGTTCTTC.

The rearrangement joins TRBV15 to TRBJ1-2, with 8 bases fitting TRBD1. Germline-derived CDR1 and CDR2 are LNHNV and YYDKDF (reference sequence). The CDR3 totals 13 residues. The junction had 5 bases not matched to a gene; V was cut back by 3 bases and J by 8 bases. CDR3 amino acids: CATSSQGAEGYTF. CDR3 in DNA: TGTGCCACCAGCAGTCAGGGGGCGGAGGGCTACACCTTC.

The CDR3, as DNA: TGTGCCAGAAGCTTTCTTGGCAGGGATAGCAATCAGCCCCAGCATTTT. Its protein is CARSFLGRDSNQPQHF. This sequence joins TRBV7-5 and TRBJ1-5; the table's D call, TRBD1, has no DNA check behind it. TRBV7-5 represents a pseudogene. This CDR3 has 16 residues.

This chain links TRBV7-2 with TRBJ1-3; D uncertain. From germline, CDR1 is SGHTA and CDR2 FQGNSA. V dropped 5 bases and J dropped 2 bases, with 16 bases sitting between them. CDR3 length: 16 amino acids. CDR3 protein: CASSLMHGVTGNTIYF. The DNA for the CDR3 is TGTGCCAGCAGCCTCATGCACGGGGTAACTGGAAACACCATATATTTT. The full variable domain, completed using reference TRBV7-2 and TRBJ1-3, is GAGVSQSPSNKVTEKGKDVELRCDPISGHTALYWYRQSLGQGLEFLIYFQGNSAPDKSGLPSDRFSAERTGGSVSTLTIQRTQQEDSAVYLCASSLMHGVTGNTIYFGEGSWLTVV.

The gene calls are TRBV4-3 and TRBJ1-5; possible D gene TRBD1, 5 bases. The CDR3 spans 22 residues. Germline V gene data show CDR1 as LGHNA and CDR2 as YSLEER. V was trimmed by 0 bases and J by 0 bases, leaving 27 bases between them. The CDR3 loop is CASSQDGRGSRSTAYSNQPQHF. The CDR3 region has the DNA TGCGCCAGCAGCCAAGACGGAAGGGGCAGCCGATCGACTGCCTATAGCAATCAGCCCCAGCATTTT.

This chain uses TRBV28 with TRBJ1-1; 8 nucleotides align to TRBD1. Germline CDR1 is MDHEN and CDR2 is SYDVKM. The V gene end was trimmed by 2 bases and the J gene end by 7 bases; junction bases not matched to a gene: 6. The CDR3 has 14 residues. DNA for the CDR3: TGTGCCAGCAGTTTACCCCAGGGGGCGCGTGAAGCTTTCTTT. This gives the protein CASSLPQGAREAFF.

The chain carries TRBV5-4 and TRBJ1-4; 9 nucleotides agree with TRBD1. The length of the CDR3 is 14 residues. Germline trimming cut 4 bases from V and 6 bases from J; bases unmatched to any gene: 4. CDR1 and CDR2 from the germline V gene are SGHNT and YYREEE (reference sequence). Here the CDR3 reads CASSRGQGDEKLFF. As DNA, the CDR3 is TGTGCCAGCAGCCGGGGACAGGGAGATGAAAAACTGTTTTTT.

V is TRBV5-4 and J is TRBJ2-3; 7 bases agree with TRBD1. V was pared by 4 bases and J by 3 bases, with 8 bases of the junction left unmatched. Per germline, CDR1 SGHNT and CDR2 YYREEE (reference sequence). The length of the CDR3 is 15 residues. The CDR3 sequence is CASSTGQSSTDTQYF. DNA for the CDR3: TGTGCCAGCAGCACGGGACAGTCATCAACAGATACGCAGTATTTT.

This clone was seen only once. The CDR3 bases are TGCGCCAGCAGCTTGGAGGGGACAGCCCATCAGCCCCAGCATTTT. It is translated as CASSLEGTAHQPQHF. V gene TRBV5-1 combines with J gene TRBJ1-5; 7 positions match TRBD1. In germline, CDR1 is SGHRS, CDR2 YFSETQ. V dropped 0 bases and J dropped 5; count of bases not matched to a gene: 5. This CDR3 comprises 15 residues.

The chain recombines TRBV18 with TRBJ2-2; D ambiguous. The V end lost 4 bases, the J end lost 1 base, and 7 bases lay between the germline ends. CDR3 size: 14 residues. Germline V gene sequence: CDR1 KGHSH, CDR2 LQKENI. CDR3 sequence: CASSQRQNTGELFF. CDR3 DNA sequence: TGTGCCAGCTCACAACGACAGAACACCGGGGAGCTGTTTTTT.

This clone was seen once. The chain joins TRBV5-1 to TRBJ2-7, with 10 bases that match TRBD1. Trimming took 0 bases from V and 4 from J; bases not matched to a gene: 7. The CDR3 loop spans 16 amino acids. The V gene's germline CDR1 is SGHRS and CDR2 YFSETQ. As DNA, the CDR3 is TGCGCCAGCAGCTTGGCCGCGGGGACAGGGGCGTACGAGCAGTACTTC. Its protein is CASSLAAGTGAYEQYF.